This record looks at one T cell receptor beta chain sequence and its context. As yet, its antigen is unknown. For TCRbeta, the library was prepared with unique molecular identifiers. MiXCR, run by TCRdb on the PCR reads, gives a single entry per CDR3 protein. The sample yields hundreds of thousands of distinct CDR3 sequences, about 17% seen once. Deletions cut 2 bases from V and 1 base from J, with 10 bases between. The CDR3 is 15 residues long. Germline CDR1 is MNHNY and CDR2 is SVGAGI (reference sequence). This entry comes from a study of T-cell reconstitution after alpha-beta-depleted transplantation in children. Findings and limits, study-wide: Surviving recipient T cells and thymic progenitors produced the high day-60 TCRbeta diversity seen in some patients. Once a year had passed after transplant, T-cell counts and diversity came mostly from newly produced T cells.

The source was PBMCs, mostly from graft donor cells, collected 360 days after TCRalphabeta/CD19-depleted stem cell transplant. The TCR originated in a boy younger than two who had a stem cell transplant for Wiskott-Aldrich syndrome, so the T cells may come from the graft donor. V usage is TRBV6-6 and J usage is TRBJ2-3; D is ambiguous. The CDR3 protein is CASSYERPRTDTQYF. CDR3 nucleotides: TGTGCCAGCAGTTACGAACGACCCCGCACAGATACGCAGTATTTT.